This T cell receptor beta chain was identified during a study of shared clonotypes between healthy human individuals. V was cut by 3 bases and J by 6 bases, with 12 bases left in between. The CDR3 has 13 amino acids. In germline, CDR1 is PRHDT, CDR2 FYEKMQ (reference sequence). In replicate PCRs of unsorted PBMC, 250 to 300 ng DNA, 31,000 or so T cell genomes, was used. The method was immunoSEQ multiplex PCR; TCRdb's version includes in-frame clones alone and lacks a portion of them. The profile shows under 600,000 clones, about 80% of them singletons. The chain has TRBV13 and TRBJ2-7; D uncertain. The receptor's source is a woman aged 40 to 49 in good health. Some clones in this sample may be carry-over from other donors' samples. Material for sequencing was PBMCs. CDR3 protein: CASSFGSASEQYF. CDR3 DNA sequence: TGTGCCAGCAGCTTTGGTTCCGCCAGCGAGCAGTACTTC.